These 24 T cell receptor beta chains originate from one sample sequenced in a study of cytotoxic CD8 clonotypes in ibrutinib-treated CLL. TCRdb's table, derived via immunoSEQ multiplex PCR, lists solely in-frame clones and lacks some. The sample yields about 9,200 clones, approximately 60% seen once. Sequenced here: PBMCs, sampled before ibrutinib treatment. The source is a human donor with chronic lymphocytic leukemia.

The CDR3 protein is CASIPTGYSNQPQHF. In nucleotides, the CDR3 is TGTGCCAGCATCCCGACAGGTTATAGCAATCAGCCCCAGCATTTT. The chain recombines TRBV6-1 with TRBJ1-5; TRBD1 is a possible D gene (6 bases). The CDR3 is made up of 15 amino acids. The V end lost 7 bases, the J end lost 0 bases, and 13 bases lay between the germline ends. CDR1 and CDR2 (germline): MNHNS, SASEGT.

The rearrangement links TRBV19 to TRBJ1-3; a weak D match, TRBD1 (5 bases). Trimming took off 3 bases at V and 0 bases at J, with 12 bases between the two ends. This CDR3 contains 16 residues. The V gene's germline CDR1 is LNHDA and CDR2 SQIVND (reference sequence). CDR3 loop: CASSMAGGYSGNTIYF. CDR3 nucleotide sequence: TGTGCCAGTAGTATGGCGGGGGGTTACTCTGGAAACACCATATATTTT.

The V call is TRBV7-2, the J call TRBJ1-4, with D hard to call. Germline-derived CDR1 and CDR2 are SGHTA and FQGNSA. The CDR3 sequence is 17 residues long. Trimming removed 1 base from V and 0 bases from J, with 12 bases in between. The CDR3, as DNA: TGTGCCAGCAGCTTAGGACCAGGCTTAGCAACTAATGAAAAACTGTTTTTT. Its translation is CASSLGPGLATNEKLFF.

The chain employs TRBV2 and TRBJ1-1; no reliable D call. The CDR3 consists of 13 residues. CDR1 and CDR2 (germline): SNHLY, FYNNEI. V gave up 3 bases and J gave up 1 base, with 6 bases separating them. The DNA of the CDR3 is TGTGCCAGCAGTGAGGCGCCGAACACTGAAGCTTTCTTT. Protein product: CASSEAPNTEAFF.

The V and J genes are TRBV19 and TRBJ1-2, with D maybe TRBD1 (6 bases). Germline V lookup: CDR1 LNHDA, CDR2 SQIVND (reference sequence). The CDR3 sequence is 13 residues long. V lost 8 bases and J 7 bases, leaving 17 bases between the germline ends. The CDR3 loop is CASGGGLGVGYTF. Here the CDR3 DNA reads TGTGCCAGTGGTGGGGGCTTGGGAGTTGGCTACACCTTC.

This clone was picked up a small number of times. The CDR3 loop is CAISATSGANNEQFF. CDR3 sequence (DNA): TGTGCCATCAGTGCGACTAGCGGGGCTAACAATGAGCAGTTCTTC. The J gene is TRBJ2-1, the V gene TRBV10-3; 11 bases line up with TRBD2. The CDR3 covers 15 residues. Germline CDR1 is ENHRY and CDR2 is SYGVKD. Unmatched junction bases numbered 4, after V lost 4 bases and J lost 5 bases.

Only a few counts were recorded for this clone. The CDR3 region has the DNA TGCGCCAGCAGCCAAGATGCCTCGAGGGGGCCTCAGCCCCAGCATTTT. Amino acid sequence: CASSQDASRGPQPQHF. The chain is built from TRBV4-1 and TRBJ1-5; 7 nucleotides align to TRBD1. From germline, CDR1 is MGHRA and CDR2 YSYEKL. The CDR3 is 16 residues long. Trimming removed 0 bases from V and 6 bases from J; junction bases left unmatched: 8.

The J gene is TRBJ1-4, the V gene TRBV9; possible D gene TRBD1, 5 bases. Germline-derived CDR1 and CDR2 are SGDLS and YYNGEE. Trimming removed 4 bases at V and 5 bases at J, with 12 bases between. This CDR3 has 14 residues. The DNA of the CDR3 is TGTGCCAGCAGCCCTCCGGGACTGAATGAAAAACTGTTTTTT. Protein product: CASSPPGLNEKLFF.

In DNA form, the CDR3 reads TGTGCCAGCAGACCACCGAGCTCCTACAATGAGCAGTTCTTC. It translates to CASRPPSSYNEQFF. V and J are TRBV28 and TRBJ2-1; D is unclear. The length of the CDR3 is 14 residues. V shed 6 bases and J shed 0 bases, with 9 bases lying between them. Looked up from germline, CDR1 is MDHEN and CDR2 is SYDVKM.

This clone occurred a few times. The chain employs TRBV7-9 and TRBJ2-1; 10 positions agree with TRBD2. Germline V CDR1 and CDR2: SEHNR, FQNEAQ (reference sequence). Losses at the gene ends were 4 bases for V and 1 base for J; bases not matched to a gene: 1. CDR3 length: 15 residues. The CDR3: CASSSGLASYNEQFF. In nucleotides, the CDR3 is TGTGCCAGCAGCTCGGGACTAGCGTCCTACAATGAGCAGTTCTTC.

This clone has just a few counts. CDR3 DNA: TGTGCCAGCACGCTAAGGCCGCTAGCCAAAAACATTCAGTACTTC. This sequence encodes CASTLRPLAKNIQYF. The rearrangement links TRBV6-1 to TRBJ2-4; D is unclear. CDR1 MNHNS and CDR2 SASEGT come from the germline V gene. This CDR3 region has 15 residues. The V gene lost 7 bases and the J gene lost 0 bases, with 13 bases spanning the gap.

The chain carries TRBV29-1 and TRBJ2-5, with no clear D. CDR1 is SQVTM, CDR2 ANQGSEA, per germline. The V end lost 4 bases, the J end lost 3 bases, and 3 bases lay between the germline ends. The CDR3 has 10 amino acids. The CDR3 DNA reads as TGCAGCGTTGGAGAAGAGACCCAGTACTTC. This translates into CSVGEETQYF.

This rearrangement joins TRBV15 to TRBJ2-7; 7 positions agree with TRBD1. The CDR3 consists of 14 residues. Trimming removed 3 bases from V and 4 bases from J; junction bases left unmatched: 6. From germline, CDR1 is LNHNV and CDR2 YYDKDF (reference sequence). The CDR3, as DNA: TGTGCCACCAGCAGGACCAACAGGGGATACGAGCAGTACTTC. Translated, it gives CATSRTNRGYEQYF.

This clone turned up a few times. The chain joins TRBV7-8 to TRBJ1-2; 9 bases map to TRBD1. The junction had 9 bases not matched to a gene; V was cut back by 5 bases and J by 5 bases. This CDR3 contains 15 residues. CDR1 and CDR2 from the germline V gene are SGHVS and FQNEAQ. The CDR3 is CASSLSGQGEYGYTF. The CDR3 DNA reads as TGTGCCAGCAGCCTATCGGGACAGGGAGAATATGGCTACACCTTC.

This clone was seen a few times. V and J are TRBV6-1 and TRBJ1-2, with D possibly matching TRBD1 (5 bases). V dropped 4 bases and J dropped 4 bases, with 7 bases sitting between them. The germline gives CDR1 MNHNS, CDR2 SASEGT. The CDR3 covers 12 residues. CDR3 in DNA: TGTGCCAGCAGTGTTGGGACCTATGGCTACACCTTC. Translated: CASSVGTYGYTF.

This clone was seen more than once but under ten times. The genes are TRBV5-6 and TRBJ1-2; tentative D call: TRBD1 (5 bases). With 0 bases removed from V and 0 bases from J, the gap between germline ends came to 9 bases. The germline V gene encodes CDR1 SGHDT and CDR2 YYEEEE. This CDR3 has 15 amino acids. The CDR3 nucleotides read TGTGCCAGCAGCTTGGTTGGGGGAGCTAACTATGGCTACACCTTC. Amino acids: CASSLVGGANYGYTF.

The CDR3 DNA sequence: TGTGCCAGCAAGCCCCCAATCGGGACCACCGAAGCTTTCTTT. It yields the protein CASKPPIGTTEAFF. The chain recombines TRBV7-9 with TRBJ1-1; TRBD1 is a possible D gene (5 bases). Germline CDR1 and CDR2: SEHNR and FQNEAQ (reference sequence). V lost 7 bases and J lost 8, with 20 bases in between. CDR3 length: 14 amino acids. Full variable domain (rest looked up from reference TRBV7-9 and TRBJ1-1): DTGVSQNPRHKITKRGQNVTFRCDPISEHNRLYWYRQTLGQGPEFLTYFQNEAQLEKSRLLSDRFSAERPKGSFSTLEIQRTEQGDSAMYLCASKPPIGTTEAFFGQGTRLTVV.

About this clone itself: Other DNA sequences from this sample encode an identical CDR3 as well. The chain combines TRBV18 with TRBJ2-5; TRBD1 might be the D (5 bases). Deletions cut 2 bases from V and 2 bases from J, with 6 bases between. Germline V gene sequence: CDR1 KGHSH, CDR2 LQKENI. This CDR3 contains 13 residues. The CDR3 sequence is CASSPGHQETQYF. The DNA of the CDR3 is TGTGCCAGCTCACCAGGACATCAAGAGACCCAGTACTTC.

This clone appeared a few times. The CDR3 DNA sequence: TGTGCCAGCACCCTAGGGACTGGCACTGAAGCTTTCTTT. Its translation is CASTLGTGTEAFF. V and J are TRBV7-3 and TRBJ1-1; tentative D call: TRBD1 (5 bases). The CDR3 sequence is 13 residues long. V gave up 7 bases and J gave up 4 bases, with 13 bases separating them. Per germline, CDR1 SGHTA and CDR2 FQGTGA.

The V and J genes are TRBV28 and TRBJ2-7; D is possibly TRBD1 (6 bases). The CDR3 runs to 13 residues. Germline lookup yields CDR1 MDHEN and CDR2 SYDVKM. Deletions cut 7 bases from V and 6 bases from J, with 16 bases between. The CDR3 loop is CASTRAQGGEQYF. The CDR3 region has the DNA TGTGCCAGCACCCGGGCACAGGGTGGCGAGCAGTACTTC.

This clone has just a few counts. The chain recombines TRBV5-1 with TRBJ2-2; D remains ambiguous. Trimming left V 0 bases short and J 0 bases short, with 9 bases between. Germline CDR1 is SGHRS and CDR2 is YFSETQ. The CDR3 covers 16 residues. The CDR3 DNA reads as TGCGCCAGCAGCTTGGATGGGCCCTCGAACACCGGGGAGCTGTTTTTT. Translating it yields CASSLDGPSNTGELFF.

The chain links TRBV11-2 to TRBJ1-1; TRBD1 is a possible D gene (5 bases). Trimming shortened V by 5 bases and J by 1 base, and 20 bases separated the two germline ends. Germline V CDR1 and CDR2: SGHAT, FQNNGV. CDR3 length: 17 amino acids. The CDR3 here is CASSRGSWRARNTEAFF. The CDR3 DNA reads TGTGCCAGCAGCCGGGGCTCGTGGAGGGCCAGGAACACTGAAGCTTTCTTT.

CDR3 coding DNA: TGTGCCAGCAGCCCACCCGAGGGGCCAACCAATGGCTACACCTTC. This sequence encodes CASSPPEGPTNGYTF. The chain is built from TRBV5-5 and TRBJ1-2, with D perhaps matching TRBD1 (5 bases). Trimming cost V 4 bases and J 6 bases, with 19 bases left between them. Germline CDR1 is SGHKS and CDR2 is YYEKEE (reference sequence). There are 15 residues in the CDR3.

The V call is TRBV6-6, the J call TRBJ2-2; TRBD1 agrees at 10 bases. The CDR3 has 16 residues. Germline V CDR1 and CDR2: MNHNY, SVGAGI (reference sequence). With V trimmed by 6 bases and J by 5 bases, 9 bases remained unmatched. The CDR3 spells CASSHRGQGRTGELFF. CDR3 DNA: TGTGCCAGCAGCCACAGGGGACAGGGGAGGACCGGGGAGCTGTTTTTT.